Described below is a single TCR beta chain sequence and its context. Per the study methods: From reference gene primer amplification, estimates of nucleated cell counts were derived. Repertoires were generated with immunoSEQ multiplex PCR, while TCRdb's copy carries only in-frame clones and drops some. Clonal size and the V and J genes are those of that table, whereas D and trimming came from the DNA. The sample records over 250,000 clones, almost 85% being singletons. This specimen belongs to a study of blood T cell repertoires in COVID-19. Study-wide context: Material from acute and convalescent COVID-19 was sourced from the United States, Italy and Spain. Sources were T cells, B-cell-depleted T cells, or PBMCs; the material itself was cDNA or gDNA.

This CDR3 spans 15 amino acids. V was shortened by 0 bases and J by 7 bases, with 16 bases between the two germline ends. CDR1 and CDR2 from the germline V gene are SGHNT and YYREEE (reference sequence). The receptor comes from a man aged 45-65 years with active or convalescent COVID-19. The rearrangement links TRBV5-4 to TRBJ1-2; the D gene is possibly TRBD1 (6 bases). The sequenced sample was peripheral blood. CDR3 nucleotide sequence: TGTGCCAGCAGCTTGGGGACAGACACTGGGGGTGGCTACACCTTC. Its translation is CASSLGTDTGGGYTF.